This TCR beta chain was found in a study of beta chain features in type 1 diabetes. Study summary: Sorted cells examined across all samples numbered about 110,000,000.

The entirety of the isolated RNA underwent reverse transcription, so expressed TCRB transcripts were sequenced. Produced via immunoSEQ multiplex PCR; TCRdb's table is partial and in-frame only. The data show around 340,000 clones, around 9.7% seen once. The study, taken as a whole, reports: Fewer junction insertions and more nucleotide deletions appeared in type 1 diabetes patients. Patients with Type 1 diabetes showed moderately but significantly shorter TCRB CDR3s in all four CD4+ subsets.

CDR3 length equals 13 residues. Between the trimmed V and J ends, which lost 5 bases and 5 bases, there was a span of 13 bases. Per germline, CDR1 SGHTA and CDR2 FQGNSA. Comment on this clone: Its antigen remains unknown.

The receptor was isolated from a man in his thirties or forties with type 1 diabetes. The rearrangement joins TRBV7-2 to TRBJ2-7; D unresolved. The sequenced sample was central memory CD4+ T cells from blood. CDR3 sequence: CASSPFLTNEQYF. DNA of the CDR3: TGTGCCAGCAGCCCATTCCTCACGAACGAGCAGTACTTC.